This T cell receptor (beta chain) came from a study of blood T cell repertoires in COVID-19. Across the whole study: PBMCs, B-cell-depleted T cells, or T cells provided the cDNA or gDNA that made up the material.

The method was immunoSEQ multiplex PCR; TCRdb's version includes in-frame clones alone and lacks a portion of them. The repertoire holds approximately 250,000 clones, with around 86% as singletons. In germline, CDR1 is KGHSH, CDR2 LQKENI. V shed 6 bases and J shed 3 bases, with 5 bases lying between them. CDR3 length: 12 residues. The receptor's source is a woman in her sixties with COVID-19, enrolled during active disease. Sequencing input: peripheral blood. The V and J genes are TRBV18 and TRBJ2-2; D gene uncertain. The CDR3: CASSSYTGELFF. The CDR3 region has the DNA TGTGCCAGCTCCTCTTACACCGGGGAGCTGTTTTTT.